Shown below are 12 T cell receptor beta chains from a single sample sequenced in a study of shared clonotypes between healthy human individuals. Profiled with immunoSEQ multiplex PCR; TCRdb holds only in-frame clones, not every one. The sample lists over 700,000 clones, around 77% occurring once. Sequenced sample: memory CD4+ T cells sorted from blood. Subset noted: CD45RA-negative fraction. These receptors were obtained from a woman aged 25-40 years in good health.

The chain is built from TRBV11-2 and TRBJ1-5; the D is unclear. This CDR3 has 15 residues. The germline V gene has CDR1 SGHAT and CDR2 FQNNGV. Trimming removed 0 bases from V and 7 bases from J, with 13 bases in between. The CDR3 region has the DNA TGTGCCAGCAGCTTAGATTTCGGGCCTGGGCAGCCCCAGCATTTT. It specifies CASSLDFGPGQPQHF.

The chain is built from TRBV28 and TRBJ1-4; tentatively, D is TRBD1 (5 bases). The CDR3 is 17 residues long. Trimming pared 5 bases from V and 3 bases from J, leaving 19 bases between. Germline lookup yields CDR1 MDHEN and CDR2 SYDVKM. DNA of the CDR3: TGTGCCAGCAGTGGAATGAGAGGGGCGGGGTCTAATGAAAAACTGTTTTTT. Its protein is CASSGMRGAGSNEKLFF.

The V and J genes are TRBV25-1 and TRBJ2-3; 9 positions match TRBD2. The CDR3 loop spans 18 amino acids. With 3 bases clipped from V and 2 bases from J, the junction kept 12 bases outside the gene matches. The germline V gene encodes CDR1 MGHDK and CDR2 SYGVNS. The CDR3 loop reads CASSDANSGSPFTDTQYF. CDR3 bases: TGTGCCAGCAGTGACGCAAATAGCGGGAGCCCGTTCACAGATACGCAGTATTTT.

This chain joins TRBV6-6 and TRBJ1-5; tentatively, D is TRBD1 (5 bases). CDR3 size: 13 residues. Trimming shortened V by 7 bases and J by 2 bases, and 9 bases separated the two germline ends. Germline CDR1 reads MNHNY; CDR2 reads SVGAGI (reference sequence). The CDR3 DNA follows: TGTGCCAGCACCCCGGGGGGCAATCAGCCCCAGCATTTT. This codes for CASTPGGNQPQHF.

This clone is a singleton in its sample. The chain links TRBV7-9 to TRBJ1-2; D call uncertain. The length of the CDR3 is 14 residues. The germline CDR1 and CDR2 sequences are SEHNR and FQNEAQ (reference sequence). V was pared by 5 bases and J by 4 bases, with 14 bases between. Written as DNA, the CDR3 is TGTGCCAGCAGCCCATCGGGCAGATCCTATGGCTACACCTTC. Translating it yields CASSPSGRSYGYTF.

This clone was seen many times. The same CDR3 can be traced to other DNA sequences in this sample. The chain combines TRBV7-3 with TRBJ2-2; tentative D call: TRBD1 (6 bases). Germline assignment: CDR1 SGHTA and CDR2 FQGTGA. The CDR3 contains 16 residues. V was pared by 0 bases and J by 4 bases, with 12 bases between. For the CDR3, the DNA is TGTGCCAGCAGCTTAACGTCTAGCAGGGGCACCGGGGAGCTGTTTTTT. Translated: CASSLTSSRGTGELFF. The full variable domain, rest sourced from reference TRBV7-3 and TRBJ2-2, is GAGVSQTPSNKVTEKGKYVELRCDPISGHTALYWYRQSLGQGPEFLIYFQGTGAADDSGLPNDRFFAVRPEGSVSTLKIQRTERGDSAVYLCASSLTSSRGTGELFFGEGSRLTVL.

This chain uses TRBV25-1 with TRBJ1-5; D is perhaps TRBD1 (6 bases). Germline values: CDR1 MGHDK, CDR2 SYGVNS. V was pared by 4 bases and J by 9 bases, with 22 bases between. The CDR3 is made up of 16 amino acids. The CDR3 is CASSGSPIGGPGPQHF. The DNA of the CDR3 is TGTGCCAGCAGTGGCTCCCCGATCGGGGGCCCGGGGCCCCAGCATTTT.

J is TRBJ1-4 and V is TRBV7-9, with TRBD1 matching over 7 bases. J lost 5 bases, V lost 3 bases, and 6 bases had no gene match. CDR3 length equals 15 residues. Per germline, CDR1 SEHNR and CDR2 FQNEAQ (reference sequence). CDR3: CASSFWDSRNEKLFF. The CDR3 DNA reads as TGTGCCAGCAGCTTTTGGGACAGCCGAAATGAAAAACTGTTTTTT.

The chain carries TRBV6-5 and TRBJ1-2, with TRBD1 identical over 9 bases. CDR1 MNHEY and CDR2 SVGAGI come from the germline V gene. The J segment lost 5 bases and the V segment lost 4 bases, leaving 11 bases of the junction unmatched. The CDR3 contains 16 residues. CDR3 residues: CASSLEQGASFYGYTF. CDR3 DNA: TGTGCCAGCAGTTTGGAACAGGGGGCCTCTTTTTATGGCTACACCTTC.

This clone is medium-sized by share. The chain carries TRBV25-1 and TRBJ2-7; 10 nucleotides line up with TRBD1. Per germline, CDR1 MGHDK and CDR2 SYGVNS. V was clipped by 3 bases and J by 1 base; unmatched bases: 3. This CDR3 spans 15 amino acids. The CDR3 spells CASSEPGQGSYEQYF. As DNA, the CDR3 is TGTGCCAGCAGTGAGCCGGGACAGGGGTCCTACGAGCAGTACTTC.

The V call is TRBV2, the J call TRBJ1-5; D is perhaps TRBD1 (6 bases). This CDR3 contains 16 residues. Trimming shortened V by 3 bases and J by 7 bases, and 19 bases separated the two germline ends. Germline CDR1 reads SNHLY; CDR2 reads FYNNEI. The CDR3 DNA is TGTGCCAGCAGTGAGTTTGAGACAGGTGGGGCCCAGCCCCAGCATTTT. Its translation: CASSEFETGGAQPQHF.

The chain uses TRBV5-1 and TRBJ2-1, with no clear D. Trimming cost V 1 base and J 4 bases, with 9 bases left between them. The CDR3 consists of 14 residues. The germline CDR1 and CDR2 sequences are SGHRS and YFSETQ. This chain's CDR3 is CASSLSSGYNEQFF. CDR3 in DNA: TGCGCCAGCAGCTTGTCTAGTGGGTACAATGAGCAGTTCTTC.